These T cell receptor beta chains were read from a single sample in a study of T cells in Graves' hyperthyroidism and ophthalmopathy. TCRdb used MiXCR to reprocess the multiplex PCR reads, holding one entry per CDR3 protein. Here the sample spans 650,000 to 850,000 distinct CDR3 sequences, around 20% being singletons. Sequenced material: blood. All receptors derive from a woman aged 50 to 60 with Graves' hyperthyroidism that later progressed to Graves' ophthalmopathy. CDR3s include the opening cysteine and the closing phenylalanine or tryptophan. Fields, in order: J gene, clone size, V gene, D gene, CDR3 length, CDR3 DNA, CDR3 protein. The D gene is left open where the match is weak. The size of a clone is reported for some rows only, either as once, few or many, or as a class for expanded clones.

TRBJ2-5	.	TRBV18	.	15	TGTGCCAGCTCACCACAAGGCAGGGATGGGGAGACCCAGTACTTC	CASSPQGRDGETQYF
TRBJ2-5	few	TRBV5-6	.	17	TGTGCCAGCAGCCGCGGGACCGGGGGCGCTTTGGGGGAGACCCAGTACTTC	CASSRGTGGALGETQYF
TRBJ2-5	once	TRBV12-3/TRBV12-4	.	15	TGTGCCAGCAGCCCCGTCCCAGGGGCCCTAGAGACCCAGTACTTC	CASSPVPGALETQYF
TRBJ2-5	few	TRBV6-4	.	12	TGTGCCGAGGTGGCTCGACAAGAGACCCAGTACTTC	CAEVARQETQYF
TRBJ2-6	few	TRBV12-3/TRBV12-4	TRBD2	21	TGTGCCAGCAGTAAACTACCCGGGACTAGCGGCATTATCTCTGGGGCCAACGTCCTGACTTTC	CASSKLPGTSGIISGANVLTF
TRBJ1-1	.	TRBV19	.	16	TGTGCCAGTAGTATTGTGAGGGGCTCTATGAACACTGAAGCTTTCTTT	CASSIVRGSMNTEAFF
TRBJ2-7	few	TRBV20-1	.	13	TGCAGTGGACAAGGACCCTATCGGTACGAGCAGTACTTC	CSGQGPYRYEQYF
TRBJ2-1	many	TRBV20-1	.	17	TGCAGTGCTAGAGTTGAAACGGGGGCGAAATTCTACAATGAGCAGTTCTTC	CSARVETGAKFYNEQFF
TRBJ2-3	many	TRBV11-1	TRBD2	17	TGTGCCAGCAGCTTAGGTTTACTAGCGGGGCACACAGATACGCAGTATTTT	CASSLGLLAGHTDTQYF
TRBJ1-1	.	TRBV20-1	TRBD1	14	TGCAGTGCTAGAGAGAGGGGACAGGCGGGTGAAGCTTTCTTT	CSARERGQAGEAFF
TRBJ1-3	many	TRBV28	.	13	TGTGCCAGCAGTTGGACTACTGGAAACACCATATATTTT	CASSWTTGNTIYF
TRBJ2-6	few	TRBV5-1	.	15	TGCGCCAGCAGCTTCGACAACTCTGGGGCCAACGTCCTGACTTTC	CASSFDNSGANVLTF
TRBJ1-1	many	TRBV12-3/TRBV12-4	.	15	TGTGCCAGCAGAACCCCGGTCGGTCCGTCACCTGAAGCTTTCTTT	CASRTPVGPSPEAFF
TRBJ1-1	.	TRBV28	TRBD1	13	TGTGCCGGGTACAGGACAGGGAACACTGAAGCTTTCTTT	CAGYRTGNTEAFF
TRBJ2-7	.	TRBV19	.	12	TGTGCCAGTAGTATCTTCCTCTACGAGCAGTACTTC	CASSIFLYEQYF
TRBJ2-4	few	TRBV6-1	.	18	TGTGCCAGCAGAGTGACAGATTCTAAAATTTTAGCCAAAAACATTCAGTACTTC	CASRVTDSKILAKNIQYF
TRBJ1-6	.	TRBV2	.	15	TGTGCCAGCACCGGTCGGGGAGCTAATAATTCACCCCTCCACTTT	CASTGRGANNSPLHF
TRBJ1-1	few	TRBV19	TRBD1	15	TGTGCCAGCATCGATTGGGACAGTGGGGGAACTGAAGCTTTCTTT	CASIDWDSGGTEAFF
TRBJ2-7	few	TRBV27	TRBD2	14	TGTGCCAGCAATTTCAGCGGGGGGGTCTACGAGCAGTACTTC	CASNFSGGVYEQYF
TRBJ1-5	few	TRBV4-1	.	15	TGCGCCAGCAGCCAAGGGGACGGGGGCAATCAGCCCCAGCATTTT	CASSQGDGGNQPQHF
TRBJ1-1	many	TRBV20-1	.	14	TGCAGTGCTATTACCCGAAGTATGAACACTGAAGCTTTCTTT	CSAITRSMNTEAFF
TRBJ2-1	many	TRBV11-2	TRBD2	17	TGTGCCAGCAGCTCCTCTAGCGGGGGGGTGTTTGGCAATGAGCAGTTCTTC	CASSSSSGGVFGNEQFF
TRBJ1-3	.	TRBV9	.	16	TGTGCCAGCAGCGCCTGGGGGCCCATCTCTGGAAACACCATATATTTT	CASSAWGPISGNTIYF
TRBJ1-1	.	TRBV4-1	.	14	TGCGCCAGCAGCCAAATTGGCGTGATTACTGAAGCTTTCTTT	CASSQIGVITEAFF
TRBJ2-6	.	TRBV3-1	.	15	TGTGCCAGCAGCCAGGCGGGCTCTGGGGCCAACGTCCTGACTTTC	CASSQAGSGANVLTF
TRBJ2-7	many	TRBV5-5	.	15	TGTGCCAGCAGCTCGTATTGGCCGGGCTCCTACGAGCAGTACTTC	CASSSYWPGSYEQYF
TRBJ1-4	many	TRBV12-3/TRBV12-4	.	15	TGTGCCAGCAGTCGTACCGGGACCGATAATGAAAAACTGTTTTTT	CASSRTGTDNEKLFF
TRBJ1-1	.	TRBV9	.	14	TGTGCCAGCAGCGTAGGTGCTTTGAACACTGAAGCTTTCTTT	CASSVGALNTEAFF
TRBJ2-1	few	TRBV28	.	16	TGTGCCAGCAGAAGACAAACAGGGATCCTAAACAATGAGCAGTTCTTC	CASRRQTGILNNEQFF
TRBJ1-1	many	TRBV12-3/TRBV12-4	.	15	TGTGCCAGCAGTCCCCAGTCAGGGGTAGGGACTGAAGCTTTCTTT	CASSPQSGVGTEAFF
TRBJ2-1	.	TRBV3-1	TRBD2	14	TGTGCCAGCGGACTAGCGGGGGGGAACAATGAGCAGTTCTTC	CASGLAGGNNEQFF
TRBJ2-2	many	TRBV5-6	.	12	TGTGCCAGCAGCTGGACAGCCGGGGAGCTGTTTTTT	CASSWTAGELFF